This T cell receptor beta chain was profiled in a study of monozygotic twins with inflammatory bowel disease. General study results and limits: By inverse Simpson index, TCRbeta diversity was lower in IBD patients than in healthy co-twins.

The CDR3 loop spans 15 amino acids. Germline CDR1 is LGHNA and CDR2 is YSLEER. A word on this clonotype: The antigen is not known.

Each TCR library consumed 3,500 to 4,500 ng of total RNA. No DNA is given; TCRdb re-called the 5' RACE reads and lists each CDR3 protein once. This repertoire comprises approximately 330,000 distinct CDR3 sequences; its ten largest clones make up 2% to 2.5%. Input material: blood. V is TRBV4-3 and J is TRBJ1-5. This TCR came from a human donor with ulcerative colitis or Crohn's disease, or a healthy co-twin of an affected twin (not recorded which). The CDR3 reads CASSPDPFGNQPQHF.